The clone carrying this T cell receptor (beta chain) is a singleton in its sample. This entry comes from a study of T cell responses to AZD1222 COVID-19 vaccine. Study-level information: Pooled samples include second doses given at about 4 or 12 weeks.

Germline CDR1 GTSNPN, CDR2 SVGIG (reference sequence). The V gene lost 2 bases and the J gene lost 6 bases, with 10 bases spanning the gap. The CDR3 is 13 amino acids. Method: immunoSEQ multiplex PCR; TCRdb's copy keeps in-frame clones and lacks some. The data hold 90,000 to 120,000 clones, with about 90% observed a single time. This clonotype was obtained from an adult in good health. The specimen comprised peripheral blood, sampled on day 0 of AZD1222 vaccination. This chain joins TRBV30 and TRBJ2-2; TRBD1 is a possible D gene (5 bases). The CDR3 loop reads CAWSKGAAGELFF. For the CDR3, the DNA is TGTGCCTGGAGTAAAGGGGCGGCCGGGGAGCTGTTTTTT.